These 13 T cell receptor beta chains were all obtained from the same sample, sequenced in a study of shared clonotypes between healthy human individuals. TCRdb's table, derived via immunoSEQ multiplex PCR, lists solely in-frame clones and lacks some. The sample consists of roughly 770,000 clones, around 96% of them appearing once. CD8 cells regarded as naive lacked CD45RO, were positively chosen for CCR7, and omitted terminally differentiated effector memory CD45RA+ cells. Specimen: naive CD8+ T cells sorted from blood. These receptors came from a young man in good health.

The V gene is TRBV29-1, the J gene TRBJ2-3; tentative D call: TRBD2 (7 bases). CDR1 is SQVTM, CDR2 ANQGSEA, per germline. The CDR3 extends over 15 amino acids. V was pared by 2 bases and J by 1 base, with 13 bases between. CDR3 DNA sequence: TGCAGCGTTGAAAGAGAGGGGGGGCGCACAGATACGCAGTATTTT. Its translation: CSVEREGGRTDTQYF.

CDR3 DNA: TGTGCCAGCAGTAAAGGAATTTCAACTAATGAAAAACTGTTTTTT. Amino acid sequence: CASSKGISTNEKLFF. The V gene is TRBV6-6, the J gene TRBJ1-4, with no clear D. Germline CDR1 reads MNHNY; CDR2 reads SVGAGI (reference sequence). The CDR3 is made up of 15 amino acids. V shed 5 bases and J shed 0 bases, with 10 bases lying between them.

The rearrangement uses TRBV7-9 and TRBJ2-1, with 8 nucleotides matching TRBD1. Germline CDR1 is SEHNR and CDR2 is FQNEAQ (reference sequence). This CDR3 is built from 14 residues. J was trimmed by 8 bases and V by 3 bases; bases with no gene match: 6. The CDR3 loop reads CASSFKGQVDEQFF. The CDR3 region has the DNA TGTGCCAGCAGCTTTAAGGGACAGGTGGATGAGCAGTTCTTC.

The chain couples TRBV9 to TRBJ1-1, with D perhaps matching TRBD1 (6 bases). V was cut by 2 bases and J by 1 base, with 27 bases left in between. The CDR3 length is 20 residues. Germline-derived CDR1 and CDR2 are SGDLS and YYNGEE. Here the CDR3 reads CASSVSPAHRGKGENTEAFF. For the CDR3, the DNA is TGTGCCAGCAGCGTGTCCCCCGCTCATAGAGGGAAGGGGGAGAACACTGAAGCTTTCTTT. The full variable domain, its missing parts supplied by reference TRBV9 and TRBJ1-1, is DSGVTQTPKHLITATGQRVTLRCSPRSGDLSVYWYQQSLDQGLQFLIQYYNGEERAKGNILERFSAQQFPDLHSELNLSSLELGDSALYFCASSVSPAHRGKGENTEAFFGQGTRLTVV.

The gene calls are TRBV13 and TRBJ2-2; 10 nucleotides line up with TRBD2. CDR3 length: 15 residues. J was trimmed by 8 bases and V by 8 bases; bases with no gene match: 11. In germline, CDR1 is PRHDT, CDR2 FYEKMQ (reference sequence). CDR3 DNA: TGTGCCAGCGAGCTAGCGGGAGCGGGTGCAGGGGAGCTGTTTTTT. Amino acid sequence: CASELAGAGAGELFF.

The gene calls are TRBV7-9 and TRBJ2-3; 7 nucleotides line up with TRBD2. J lost 4 bases, V lost 5 bases, and 3 bases had no gene match. The CDR3 has 13 residues. The germline gives CDR1 SEHNR, CDR2 FQNEAQ (reference sequence). The CDR3 DNA is TGTGCCAGCAGCCCGGGGGGTTCAGATACGCAGTATTTT. Amino acid sequence: CASSPGGSDTQYF.

The chain recombines TRBV11-3 with TRBJ2-2; the D gene is possibly TRBD1 (6 bases). Per the germline V gene, CDR1 is SGHNT and CDR2 is YENEEA. CDR3 size: 15 residues. V was trimmed by 5 bases and J by 3 bases, leaving 13 bases between them. The CDR3 DNA reads as TGTGCCAGCAGCCGGACAGACCAACACACCGGGGAGCTGTTTTTT. Translated, it gives CASSRTDQHTGELFF. Looking up the rest from reference TRBV11-3 and TRBJ2-2 gives the full variable domain: EAGVVQSPRYKIIEKKQPVAFWCNPISGHNTLYWYLQNLGQGPELLIRYENEEAVDDSQLPKDRFSAERLKGVDSTLKIQPAELGDSAVYLCASSRTDQHTGELFFGEGSRLTVL.

V gene TRBV5-4 combines with J gene TRBJ2-7, with D unclear. From germline, CDR1 is SGHNT and CDR2 YYREEE (reference sequence). The V end lost 0 bases, the J end lost 4 bases, and 11 bases lay between the germline ends. There are 14 residues in the CDR3. The CDR3 nucleotides are TGTGCCAGCAGCTTGGATGGTAGTATATACGAGCAGTACTTC. Protein: CASSLDGSIYEQYF.

The chain joins TRBV7-9 to TRBJ2-2; 7 bases are a match to TRBD1. CDR1 is SEHNR, CDR2 FQNEAQ, per germline (reference sequence). V lost 3 bases, J lost 2 bases, and 9 bases stayed unmatched. The CDR3 loop spans 17 amino acids. CDR3 loop: CASSFLGQVQNTGELFF. The DNA of the CDR3 is TGTGCCAGCAGCTTTCTCGGACAGGTTCAAAACACCGGGGAGCTGTTTTTT.

The chain recombines TRBV4-1 with TRBJ1-5; TRBD1 aligns across 8 bases. This CDR3 has 15 amino acids. Germline trimming cut 2 bases from V and 5 bases from J; bases unmatched to any gene: 5. Germline V gene data show CDR1 as MGHRA and CDR2 as YSYEKL. The CDR3 DNA sequence: TGCGCCAGCAGCCAACCCGGGACAGGTGATCAGCCCCAGCATTTT. It encodes CASSQPGTGDQPQHF.

The chain is built from TRBV7-9 and TRBJ2-7; D perhaps matches TRBD1 (6 bases). CDR1 and CDR2 from the germline V gene are SEHNR and FQNEAQ (reference sequence). The CDR3 is made up of 15 amino acids. V lost 1 base and J 6 bases, leaving 16 bases between the germline ends. CDR3 coding DNA: TGTGCCAGCAGCTTAGTGGGGGTTTTGGGGGCCGAGCAGTACTTC. It translates to CASSLVGVLGAEQYF.

The chain has TRBV7-9 and TRBJ2-2, with 8 positions matching TRBD1. The CDR3 runs to 16 residues. Germline V gives CDR1 SEHNR, CDR2 FQNEAQ (reference sequence). V was clipped by 5 bases and J by 4 bases; unmatched bases: 9. The CDR3: CASSNPRDRPTGELFF. The CDR3 DNA reads as TGTGCCAGCAGCAACCCCCGGGACAGGCCCACCGGGGAGCTGTTTTTT. Using reference TRBV7-9 and TRBJ2-2 for the parts outside the CDR3, the full variable domain is DTGVSQNPRHKITKRGQNVTFRCDPISEHNRLYWYRQTLGQGPEFLTYFQNEAQLEKSRLLSDRFSAERPKGSFSTLEIQRTEQGDSAMYLCASSNPRDRPTGELFFGEGSRLTVL.

This rearrangement joins TRBV7-6 to TRBJ2-1; the match to TRBD2 covers 14 bases. Trimming removed 0 bases from V and 2 bases from J; junction bases left unmatched: 0. Germline assignment: CDR1 SGHVS and CDR2 FNYEAQ. The CDR3 has 17 residues. Here the CDR3 reads CASSLAGLAGAYNEQFF. CDR3 in DNA: TGTGCCAGCAGCTTAGCGGGACTAGCGGGGGCCTACAATGAGCAGTTCTTC.